Each of the 14 T cell receptor beta chains below was sequenced from the same sample in a study of Ad26.COV2.S vaccination and SARS-CoV-2 variants. Sample treatment: some 20 received Ad26.COV2.S at low or high dose, single or two shots; several received placebo; per-sample allocation not given. After the first vaccine or placebo injection, samples were drawn on day 63. Generated by immunoSEQ multiplex PCR, the TCRdb table keeps only in-frame clones and is missing some. The sample lists about 350,000 clones, less than 90% occurring once. The source was peripheral blood, collected in a trial of Ad26.COV2.S vaccine versus placebo. Receptors originate from a person aged 18-65 years who received the Ad26.COV2.S COVID-19 vaccine or a placebo.

This clone has a single count. The V call is TRBV5-5, the J call TRBJ1-3, with a possible D match to TRBD1 (5 bases). Germline CDR1 is SGHKS and CDR2 is YYEKEE (reference sequence). There are 16 residues in the CDR3. V lost 4 bases and J 4 bases, leaving 18 bases between the germline ends. In DNA form, the CDR3 reads TGTGCCAGCAGCCTGACATCCGACAGCTACGGAAACACCATATATTTT. Protein: CASSLTSDSYGNTIYF.

This chain joins TRBV3-1 (or the pseudogene TRBV3-2) and TRBJ2-1, with D unclear. The CDR3 sequence is 16 residues long. The germline V gene has CDR1 LGHDT and CDR2 YNNKEL (reference sequence). V was clipped by 1 base and J by 8 bases, with 18 bases between them. The CDR3 DNA follows: TGTGCCAGCAGCCAAGCCGTAAGCTACGTGTACGATGAGCAGTTCTTC. Residues: CASSQAVSYVYDEQFF.

The chain joins TRBV27 to TRBJ2-5; no clear D. Germline CDR1 is MNHEY and CDR2 is SMNVEV (reference sequence). The length of the CDR3 is 16 residues. Trimming took off 2 bases at V and 1 base at J, with 14 bases between the two ends. The CDR3 DNA follows: TGTGCCAGCAGTTTACTATGGGGTGCGTTCCAAGAGACCCAGTACTTC. This translates into CASSLLWGAFQETQYF.

This clone appeared a few times. In nucleotides, the CDR3 is TGCGCCAGCTGCCATAGGACCCTATCGACCTACGAGCAGTACTTC. It is translated as CASCHRTLSTYEQYF. The genes are TRBV10-1 and TRBJ2-7; no reliable D call. CDR1 and CDR2 (germline): WNHNN, SYGVQD (reference sequence). This CDR3 has 15 residues. V gave up 8 bases and J gave up 2 bases, with 19 bases separating them.

V and J are TRBV3-1 (or the pseudogene TRBV3-2) and TRBJ2-3, with D possibly called TRBD1 or TRBD2 (6 bases each). Germline CDR1 is LGHDT and CDR2 is YNNKEL (reference sequence). There are 17 residues in the CDR3. The ends were cut back, 1 base at V and 0 bases at J, with 14 bases in the middle. The CDR3, as DNA: TGTGCCAGCAGCCAAGCCCCCCCGGGGGCAAGCACAGATACGCAGTATTTT. This sequence encodes CASSQAPPGASTDTQYF.

The J gene is TRBJ1-2, the V gene TRBV9; D gene uncertain. Between the trimmed V and J ends, which lost 0 bases and 6 bases, there was a span of 12 bases. The CDR3 is made up of 14 amino acids. CDR1 and CDR2 from the germline V gene are SGDLS and YYNGEE. CDR3 loop: CASSVAPGDDGYTF. The DNA of the CDR3 is TGTGCCAGCAGCGTAGCGCCAGGAGATGATGGCTACACCTTC.

The chain combines TRBV5-6 with TRBJ2-2; D ambiguous. The CDR3 contains 14 residues. Trimming took off 4 bases at V and 0 bases at J, with 7 bases between the two ends. Germline V gene data show CDR1 as SGHDT and CDR2 as YYEEEE. The CDR3 DNA reads TGTGCCAGCAGCGGTGTCGCGAACACCGGGGAGCTGTTTTTT. Protein sequence: CASSGVANTGELFF. Variable domain in full (rest from reference TRBV5-6 and TRBJ2-2): DAGVTQSPTHLIKTRGQQVTLRCSPKSGHDTVSWYQQALGQGPQFIFQYYEEEERQRGNFPDRFSGHQFPNYSSELNVNALLLGDSALYLCASSGVANTGELFFGEGSRLTVL.

There are many counts of this clone. This rearrangement joins TRBV6-2 or TRBV6-3 to TRBJ1-1; 7 bases match TRBD1. CDR3 length equals 14 residues. Germline V lookup: CDR1 MNHEY, CDR2 SVGEGT. V dropped 2 bases and J dropped 6; count of bases not matched to a gene: 6. CDR3 in DNA: TGTGCCAGCAGTTACCCCGGGACAGCTTCTGAAGCTTTCTTT. Encoded protein: CASSYPGTASEAFF.

The V gene is TRBV7-2, the J gene TRBJ1-6, with D unclear. Deletions cut 2 bases from V and 7 bases from J, with 9 bases between. This CDR3 spans 14 amino acids. Germline-derived CDR1 and CDR2 are SGHTA and FQGNSA. CDR3 in DNA: TGTGCCAGCAGCTTATCAGCCCAAAATTCACCCCTCCACTTT. Translating gives CASSLSAQNSPLHF.

The chain uses TRBV18 and TRBJ2-1; 10 bases match TRBD2. The germline V gene has CDR1 KGHSH and CDR2 LQKENI. Trimming at V came to 3 bases and at J to 3 bases, leaving 2 bases not matched to a gene. The CDR3 covers 15 residues. CDR3 coding DNA: TGTGCCAGCTCACCCGGGACTAGCGTCTACAATGAGCAGTTCTTC. It specifies CASSPGTSVYNEQFF. Filled out from reference TRBV18 and TRBJ2-1, the complete variable domain reads NAGVMQNPRHLVRRRGQEARLRCSPMKGHSHVYWYRQLPEEGLKFMVYLQKENIIDESGMPKERFSAEFPKEGPSILRIQQVVRGDSAAYFCASSPGTSVYNEQFFGPGTRLTVL.

V is TRBV5-6 and J is TRBJ1-2; weak D call: TRBD1 (6 bases). Germline lookup yields CDR1 SGHDT and CDR2 YYEEEE. The CDR3 contains 16 residues. Trimming took off 3 bases at V and 5 bases at J, with 20 bases between the two ends. CDR3 DNA sequence: TGTGCCAGCAGCTCGACCGGCCAGGGGCTGAGGTATGGCTACACCTTC. Its translation is CASSSTGQGLRYGYTF.

This clone was detected only once. The chain links TRBV6-2 or TRBV6-3 to TRBJ2-3; 13 bases are a match to TRBD2. From germline, CDR1 is MNHEY and CDR2 SVGEGT. The CDR3 is made up of 15 amino acids. Trimming cost V 2 bases and J 6 bases; bases outside gene matches: 2. The CDR3 DNA reads as TGTGCCAGCAGTTACGGACTAGCGGGAGCGGATACGCAGTATTTT. This sequence encodes CASSYGLAGADTQYF.

The chain uses TRBV29-1 and TRBJ2-1; 8 nucleotides align to TRBD2. With 3 bases clipped from V and 5 bases from J, the junction kept 6 bases outside the gene matches. The CDR3 is 14 residues long. Germline CDR1 is SQVTM and CDR2 is ANQGSEA. CDR3 sequence (DNA): TGCAGCGTTGATGGTCGGGAGGGCCACAATGAGCAGTTCTTC. Protein product: CSVDGREGHNEQFF.

This sequence joins TRBV11-2 and TRBJ1-3; D is possibly TRBD1 (5 bases). Trimming shortened V by 6 bases and J by 7 bases, and 16 bases separated the two germline ends. The CDR3 consists of 14 residues. Germline CDR1 SGHAT, CDR2 FQNNGV. The CDR3 loop reads CASRRDGGWNTIYF. The CDR3 nucleotides read TGTGCCAGCAGGCGGGACGGTGGATGGAACACCATATATTTT.